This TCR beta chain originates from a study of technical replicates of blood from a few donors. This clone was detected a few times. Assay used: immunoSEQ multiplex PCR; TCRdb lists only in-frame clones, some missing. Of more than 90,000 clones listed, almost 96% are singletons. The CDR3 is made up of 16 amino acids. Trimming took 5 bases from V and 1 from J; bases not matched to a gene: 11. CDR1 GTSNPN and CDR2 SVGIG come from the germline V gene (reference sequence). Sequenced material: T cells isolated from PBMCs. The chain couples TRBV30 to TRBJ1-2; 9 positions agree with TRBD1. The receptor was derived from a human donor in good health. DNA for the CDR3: TGTGCCTGGGACCCGGGACAGGGCCCCCGTAACTATGGCTACACCTTC. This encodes CAWDPGQGPRNYGYTF.